The 8 T cell receptor beta chains below all came from one sample that was sequenced in a study of beta chain features in type 1 diabetes. The whole isolated RNA underwent reverse transcription, so sequencing captured expressed TCRB transcripts. Here immunoSEQ multiplex PCR was the method, and the copy in TCRdb shows in-frame clones only, minus some. The data show tens of thousands of clones, roughly 31% seen once. Specimen: stem cell memory CD4+ T cells from blood. These receptors came from a woman between 18 and 29 years old in good health.

The chain combines TRBV18 with TRBJ2-3, with 10 nucleotides matching TRBD2. The CDR3 totals 15 residues. The V gene end was trimmed by 6 bases and the J gene end by 4 bases; junction bases not matched to a gene: 7. Per germline, CDR1 KGHSH and CDR2 LQKENI. DNA of the CDR3: TGTGCCAGCTCTGGTAGCGGGAGGACGTCAGATACGCAGTATTTT. Protein sequence: CASSGSGRTSDTQYF.

The table lists this clone with a few counts. The chain joins TRBV6-5 to TRBJ1-2; a weak D match, TRBD1 (6 bases). The length of the CDR3 is 15 residues. The germline CDR1 and CDR2 sequences are MNHEY and SVGAGI. Trimming stripped 5 bases from V and 3 bases from J, with 16 bases between. CDR3 DNA sequence: TGTGCCAGCAGTGGCAGGGGTGCGGGTGACTATGGCTACACCTTC. Its protein is CASSGRGAGDYGYTF.

This CDR3 is CASSLYGDIQYF. The CDR3 coding sequence is TGTGCCAGCAGCTTGTACGGGGACATTCAGTACTTC. This chain connects TRBV5-8 to TRBJ2-4; D possibly corresponds to TRBD2 (5 bases). The CDR3 spans 12 residues. V lost 1 base, J lost 8 bases, and 7 bases lay in between. CDR1 and CDR2 from the germline V gene are SGHTS and YDEGEE. The variable domain in full, completed from reference TRBV5-8 and TRBJ2-4, reads EAGVTQSPTHLIKTRGQQATLRCSPISGHTSVYWYQQALGLGLQFLLWYDEGEERNRGNFPPRFSGRQFPNYSSELNVNALELEDSALYLCASSLYGDIQYFGAGTRLSVL.

This clone appeared a few times. The chain links TRBV28 to TRBJ1-5, with D perhaps matching TRBD1 (6 bases). CDR3 length equals 17 residues. V was shortened by 4 bases and J by 3 bases, with 19 bases between the two germline ends. From germline, CDR1 is MDHEN and CDR2 SYDVKM. CDR3 residues: CASSYSRQALYNQPQHF. The CDR3 bases are TGTGCCAGCAGTTACTCCCGACAGGCTTTGTACAATCAGCCCCAGCATTTT.

This chain links TRBV10-2 with TRBJ2-1; weak D call: TRBD2 (6 bases). CDR3 length: 16 amino acids. Germline-derived CDR1 and CDR2 are WSHSY and SAAADI. V was trimmed by 2 bases and J by 6 bases, leaving 17 bases between them. The CDR3 spells CASSEGWTIGFNEQFF. The CDR3 DNA reads as TGCGCCAGCAGTGAGGGATGGACTATCGGGTTCAATGAGCAGTTCTTC.

This clone was detected only a few times. The J gene is TRBJ1-1, the V gene TRBV29-1, with D maybe TRBD1 (5 bases). V gave up 8 bases and J gave up 0 bases, with 16 bases separating them. Looked up from germline, CDR1 is SQVTM and CDR2 is ANQGSEA. CDR3 length: 14 residues. The CDR3 loop is CSFTRGRVNTEAFF. As DNA, the CDR3 is TGCAGCTTTACCCGGGGGAGGGTGAACACTGAAGCTTTCTTT.

In regard to this clone: Compared with germline, one end of the junction differs, possibly owing to a read error. This chain links TRBV9 with TRBJ1-1, with TRBD1 matching 8 bases. CDR3 length: 14 amino acids. The V gene's germline CDR1 is SGDLS and CDR2 YYNGEE. This CDR3 reads CASSRQGTPLETFF. The CDR3 nucleotides are TGTGCCAGCAGCCGACAGGGGACGCCTCTTGAAACTTTCTTT.

This clone was observed a few times. This chain links TRBV25-1 with TRBJ2-1, with 12 bases fitting TRBD2. Germline V gives CDR1 MGHDK, CDR2 SYGVNS. This CDR3 is built from 17 residues. Trimming cost V 3 bases and J 6 bases; bases outside gene matches: 9. The CDR3 nucleotides read TGTGCCAGCAGTGACTCCCGGACTAGCGGGGTCCTCAATGAGCAGTTCTTC. Protein product: CASSDSRTSGVLNEQFF.